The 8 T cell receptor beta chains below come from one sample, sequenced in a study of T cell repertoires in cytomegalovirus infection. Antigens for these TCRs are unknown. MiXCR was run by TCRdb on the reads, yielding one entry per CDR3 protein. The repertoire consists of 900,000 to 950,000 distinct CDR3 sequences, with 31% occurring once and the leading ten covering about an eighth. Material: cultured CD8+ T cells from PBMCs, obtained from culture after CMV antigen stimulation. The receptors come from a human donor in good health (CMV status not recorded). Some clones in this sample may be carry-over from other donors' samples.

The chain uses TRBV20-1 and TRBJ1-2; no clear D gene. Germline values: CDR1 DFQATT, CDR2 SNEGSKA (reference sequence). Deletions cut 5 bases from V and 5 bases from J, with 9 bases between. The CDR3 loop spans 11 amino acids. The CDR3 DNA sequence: TGCAGTGCTCCCCACGAATATGGCTACACCTTC. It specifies CSAPHEYGYTF.

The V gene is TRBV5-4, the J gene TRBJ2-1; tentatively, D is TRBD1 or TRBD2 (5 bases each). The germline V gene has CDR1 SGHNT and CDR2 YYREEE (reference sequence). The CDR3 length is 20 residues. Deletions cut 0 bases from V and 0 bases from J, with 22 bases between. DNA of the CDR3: TGTGCCAGCAGCTTGGCCATTGGGACGGCGGCTACGAGCTCCTACAATGAGCAGTTCTTC. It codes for CASSLAIGTAATSSYNEQFF.

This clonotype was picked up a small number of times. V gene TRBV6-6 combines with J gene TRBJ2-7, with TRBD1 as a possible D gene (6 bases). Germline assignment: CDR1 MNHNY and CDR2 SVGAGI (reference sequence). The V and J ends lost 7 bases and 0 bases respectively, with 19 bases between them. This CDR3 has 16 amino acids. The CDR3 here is CASTPNPGQASYEQYV. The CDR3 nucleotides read TGTGCCAGCACTCCGAACCCGGGACAAGCCTCCTACGAGCAGTACGTC.

DNA for the CDR3: TGCGCCAGCAGCCATCCCGGGACAGGGGGCTATGGCTACACCTTC. As protein: CASSHPGTGGYGYTF. V gene TRBV4-1 combines with J gene TRBJ1-2; TRBD1 matches at 11 bases. V was pared by 3 bases and J by 4 bases, with 4 bases of the junction left unmatched. Germline CDR1 is MGHRA and CDR2 is YSYEKL. The CDR3 has 15 residues.

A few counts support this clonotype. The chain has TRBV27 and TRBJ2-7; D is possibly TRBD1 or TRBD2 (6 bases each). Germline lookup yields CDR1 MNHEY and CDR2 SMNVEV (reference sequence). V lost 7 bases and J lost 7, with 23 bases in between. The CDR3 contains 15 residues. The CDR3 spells CASTPLGGPPGEQYF. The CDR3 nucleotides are TGTGCCAGCACCCCGCTCGGGGGCCCGCCAGGGGAGCAGTACTTC.

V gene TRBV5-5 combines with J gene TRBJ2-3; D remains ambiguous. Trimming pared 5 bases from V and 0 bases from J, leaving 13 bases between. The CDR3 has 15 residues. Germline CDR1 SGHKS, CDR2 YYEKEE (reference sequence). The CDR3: CASSPPPRSTDTQYF. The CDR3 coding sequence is TGTGCCAGCAGTCCCCCCCCACGGAGCACAGATACGCAGTATTTT.

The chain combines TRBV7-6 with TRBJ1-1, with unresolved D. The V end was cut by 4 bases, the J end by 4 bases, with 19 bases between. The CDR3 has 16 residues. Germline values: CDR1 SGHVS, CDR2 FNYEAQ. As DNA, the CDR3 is TGTGCCAGCAGCTCCCGTGCCCTGGACTGGACCACTGAAGCTTTCTTT. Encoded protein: CASSSRALDWTTEAFF. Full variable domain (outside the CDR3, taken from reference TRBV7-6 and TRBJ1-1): GAGVSQSPRYKVTKRGQDVALRCDPISGHVSLYWYRQALGQGPEFLTYFNYEAQQDKSGLPNDRFSAERPEGSISTLTIQRTEQRDSAMYRCASSSRALDWTTEAFFGQGTRLTVV.

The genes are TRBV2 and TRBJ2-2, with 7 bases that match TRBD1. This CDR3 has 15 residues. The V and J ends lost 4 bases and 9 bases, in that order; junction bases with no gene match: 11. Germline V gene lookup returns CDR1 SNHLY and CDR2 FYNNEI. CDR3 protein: CASSVGQAEHRELFF. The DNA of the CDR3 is TGTGCCAGCAGTGTAGGACAGGCAGAACACCGGGAGCTGTTTTTT.